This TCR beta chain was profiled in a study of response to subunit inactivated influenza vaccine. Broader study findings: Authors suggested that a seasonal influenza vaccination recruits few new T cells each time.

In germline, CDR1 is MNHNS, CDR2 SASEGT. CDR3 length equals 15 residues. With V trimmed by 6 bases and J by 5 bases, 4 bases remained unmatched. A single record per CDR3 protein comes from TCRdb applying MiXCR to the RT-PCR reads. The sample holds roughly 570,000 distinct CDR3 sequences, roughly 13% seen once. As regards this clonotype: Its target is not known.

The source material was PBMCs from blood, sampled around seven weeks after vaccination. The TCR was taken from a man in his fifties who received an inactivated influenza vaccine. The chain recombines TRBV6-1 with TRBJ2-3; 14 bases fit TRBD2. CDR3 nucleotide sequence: TGTGCCAGCAGACCCGGACTAGCGGGAGGAGATACGCAGTATTTT. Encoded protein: CASRPGLAGGDTQYF.